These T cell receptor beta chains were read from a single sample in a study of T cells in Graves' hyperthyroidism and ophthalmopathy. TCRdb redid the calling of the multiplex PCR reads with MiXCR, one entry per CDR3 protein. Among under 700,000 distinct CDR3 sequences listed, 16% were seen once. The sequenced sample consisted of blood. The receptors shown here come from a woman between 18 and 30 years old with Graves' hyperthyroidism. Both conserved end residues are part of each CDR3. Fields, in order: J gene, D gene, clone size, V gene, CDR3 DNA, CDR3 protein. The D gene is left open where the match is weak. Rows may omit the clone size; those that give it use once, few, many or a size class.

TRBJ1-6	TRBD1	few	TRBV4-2	TGTGCCAGCAGCCAAGCACCGGGACAGGGGCTGAATAATTCACCCCTCCACTTT	CASSQAPGQGLNNSPLHF
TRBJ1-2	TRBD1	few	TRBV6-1	TGTGCCAGCAGCGAACAGGGGGCAGGCTATGGCTACACCTTC	CASSEQGAGYGYTF
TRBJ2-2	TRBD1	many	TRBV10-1	TGCGCCAGCAGTGAGACGTCCGGGACAGGGGGTGCGAACACCGGGGAGCTGTTTTTT	CASSETSGTGGANTGELFF
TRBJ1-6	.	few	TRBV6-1	TGTGCCAGCAGTGAATTAGGGTCGCCAAAAAAATCCCCCCTCCACTTT	CASSELGSPKKSPLHF
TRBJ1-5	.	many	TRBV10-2	TGCGCCAGCAGTGAGTCGGAGGTGGGCAATCAGCCCCAGCATTTT	CASSESEVGNQPQHF
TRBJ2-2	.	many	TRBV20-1	TGCAGTGCTAGCGATTGGGAGGTCGGGGAGCTGTTTTTT	CSASDWEVGELFF
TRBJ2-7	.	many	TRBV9	TGTGCCAGCAGCGTAGACAGGGCAGACGAGCAGTACTTC	CASSVDRADEQYF
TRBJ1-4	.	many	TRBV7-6	TGTGCCAGCGGGCGAGGAGCGGGTCGATTGGATGAAAAACTGTTTTTT	CASGRGAGRLDEKLFF
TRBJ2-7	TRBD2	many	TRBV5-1	TGTGCCAGCAGCTTAACTAGCGGGGGCTACGAGCAGTACTTC	CASSLTSGGYEQYF
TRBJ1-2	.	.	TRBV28	TGTGCCAGCATTACTCCGAACAGGCCCCTTAACTATGGCTACACCTTC	CASITPNRPLNYGYTF
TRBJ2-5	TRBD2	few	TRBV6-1	TGTGCCAGCGTGGGTAGCGGGAGGGCCAGGGAGACCCAGTACTTC	CASVGSGRARETQYF
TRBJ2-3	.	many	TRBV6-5	TGTGCCAGCAGTTACGGAGGGGCCACAGATACGCAGTATTTT	CASSYGGATDTQYF
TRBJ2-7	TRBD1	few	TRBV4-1	TGCGCCAGCAGCCAAAACAGGGGGACCTACGAGCAGTACTTC	CASSQNRGTYEQYF
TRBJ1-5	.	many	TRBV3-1	TGTGCCAGCAGCCAAGAAGGGAGCAATCAGCCCCAGCATTTT	CASSQEGSNQPQHF
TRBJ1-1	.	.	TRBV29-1	TGCAGCGTTGCGCCGCTGGGCGGTATGAACACTGAAGCTTTCTTT	CSVAPLGGMNTEAFF
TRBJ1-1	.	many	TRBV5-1	TGCGCCAGCAGCTTGGAGGGCGGCCCTTACACTGAAGCTTTCTTT	CASSLEGGPYTEAFF
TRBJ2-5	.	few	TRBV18	TGTGCCAGCTCACCGACAGGTTTCCAAGAGACCCAGTACTTC	CASSPTGFQETQYF
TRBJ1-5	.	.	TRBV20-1	TGCGGTGCTAGAGTCCGAAACAATCAGCCCCAGCATTTT	CGARVRNNQPQHF
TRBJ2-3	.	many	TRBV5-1	TGCGCCAGCAGCTTATCGGACTGGACAGATACGCAGTATTTT	CASSLSDWTDTQYF
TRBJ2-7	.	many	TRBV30	TGTGCCTGGAGTGCGGGACACTACGAGCAGTACTTC	CAWSAGHYEQYF
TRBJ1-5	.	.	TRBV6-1	TGTGCCAGCAGGCAGGGGAGTAGTCAGCCCCAGCATTTT	CASRQGSSQPQHF
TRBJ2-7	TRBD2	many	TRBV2	TGTGCCAGCAGTGAAGGTAGCGGGAGGTACTCCTACGAGCAGTACTTC	CASSEGSGRYSYEQYF
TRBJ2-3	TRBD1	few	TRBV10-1	TGCGCCAGCAGTGAGTCGGGTAGGACAGGGGTAGATACGCAGTATTTT	CASSESGRTGVDTQYF
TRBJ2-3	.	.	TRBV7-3	TGTGCCAGCAGCCAGAGGGGCAGGGGTACAGATACGCAGTATTTT	CASSQRGRGTDTQYF
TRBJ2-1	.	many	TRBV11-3	TGTGCCAGCAGCTCCAGCGGCTACAATGAGCAGTTCTTC	CASSSSGYNEQFF
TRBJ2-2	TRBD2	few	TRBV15	TGTGCCACCAGCAGACAGCGGGGGGGCCCCACCGGGGAGCTGTTTTTT	CATSRQRGGPTGELFF
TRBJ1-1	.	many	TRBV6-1	TGTGCCAGCAGAAGAAGTTACACTGAAGCTTTCTTT	CASRRSYTEAFF
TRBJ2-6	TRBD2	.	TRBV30	TGTGCCTGGAGTTACTCCGGGACTAGCGGGACTTTC	CAWSYSGTSGTF
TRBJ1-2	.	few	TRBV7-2	TGTGCCAGCAGCTTAGATGGGGCGCCGTATGGCTACACCTTC	CASSLDGAPYGYTF